Listed here is a single T cell receptor (beta chain). The CDR3 extends over 15 amino acids. Germline V gives CDR1 SNHLY, CDR2 FYNNEI. V lost 5 bases, J lost 4 bases, and 9 bases stayed unmatched. These data originate in a study of control samples from healthy donors and cancer patients. Assay used: immunoSEQ multiplex PCR; TCRdb lists only in-frame clones, some missing. The sample shows fewer than 200,000 clones, around nine tenths of them seen only once. This clonotype was obtained from a man younger than 45 in good health. Sequencing was performed on blood. The chain is built from TRBV2 and TRBJ2-7; 9 bases align to TRBD1. CDR3 in DNA: TGTGCCAGCAGTTGGGACGGACAGGGGTCGTACGAGCAGTACTTC. It yields the protein CASSWDGQGSYEQYF.